This T cell receptor beta chain was identified in a study of T-cell memory formation after mild COVID-19. Study-wide results and caveats: CD4+ contracting clones were found mainly in CM and EM, and CD8+ ones in EMRA. Proof of SARS-CoV-2 specificity was absent for the second-wave clones that crested on day 37. Cross-reactive memory seemingly joined, as some responding clones were found in pre-infection memory.

A note on this clonotype: Antigen unknown.

5'RACE with constant-segment primers yielded barcoded, UMI-tagged TCR alpha and TCR beta cDNA libraries. MiXCR, applied by TCRdb to the 5' RACE reads, yields one record per CDR3 protein. The table lists 250,000 or so distinct CDR3 sequences, roughly 17% of them singletons. CDR1 and CDR2 (germline): LGHNA, YNFKEQ. The CDR3 length is 22 residues. Between the trimmed V and J ends, which lost 0 bases and 4 bases, there was a span of 31 bases. The sequenced material came from PBMCs or a T cell subset sorted from them (not recorded which). The chain links TRBV4-2 to TRBJ1-5; D not certain. This TCR derives from a man younger than 35 who had mild COVID-19 (a few samples of this study predate the infection). Cell type and time point are not known. Here the CDR3 reads CASSQDRIPVRTRSADNQPQHF. CDR3 nucleotides: TGTGCCAGCAGCCAAGACCGAATCCCGGTTCGGACCAGGAGCGCGGATAATCAGCCCCAGCATTTT.